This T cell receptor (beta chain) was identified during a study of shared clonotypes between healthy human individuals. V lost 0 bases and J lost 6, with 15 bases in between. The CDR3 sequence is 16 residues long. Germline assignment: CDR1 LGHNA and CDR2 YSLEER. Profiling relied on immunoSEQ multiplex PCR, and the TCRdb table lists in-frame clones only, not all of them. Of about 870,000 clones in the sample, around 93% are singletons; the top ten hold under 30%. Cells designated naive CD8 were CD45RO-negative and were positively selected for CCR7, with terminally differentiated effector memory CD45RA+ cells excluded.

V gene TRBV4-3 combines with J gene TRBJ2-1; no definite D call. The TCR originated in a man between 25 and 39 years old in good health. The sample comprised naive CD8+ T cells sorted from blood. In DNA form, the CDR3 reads TGCGCCAGCAGCCAAGATGTTCGTTATAAGGGCAATGAGCAGTTCTTC. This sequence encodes CASSQDVRYKGNEQFF.